One T cell receptor (beta chain) is described in this entry. These data come from a study of T cell changes during pregnancy in multiple sclerosis. Sequencing used immunoSEQ multiplex PCR; TCRdb keeps in-frame clones, though not all of them. The sample comprises roughly 50,000 clones, roughly nine tenths of which are singletons, and around 7.9% rests with the top ten. The V end lost 4 bases, the J end lost 0 bases, and 9 bases lay between the germline ends. The CDR3 contains 15 residues. Per germline, CDR1 LNHDA and CDR2 SQIVND (reference sequence). The clonotype originates from a female donor with multiple sclerosis, enrolled in a pregnancy study. Sequenced material: CD8+ T cells from peripheral blood mononuclear cells, taken in the second trimester of pregnancy. V usage is TRBV19 and J usage is TRBJ2-2, with D unresolved. CDR3 region: CASSKEIANTGELFF. CDR3 DNA sequence: TGTGCCAGTAGTAAGGAGATCGCGAACACCGGGGAGCTGTTTTTT.